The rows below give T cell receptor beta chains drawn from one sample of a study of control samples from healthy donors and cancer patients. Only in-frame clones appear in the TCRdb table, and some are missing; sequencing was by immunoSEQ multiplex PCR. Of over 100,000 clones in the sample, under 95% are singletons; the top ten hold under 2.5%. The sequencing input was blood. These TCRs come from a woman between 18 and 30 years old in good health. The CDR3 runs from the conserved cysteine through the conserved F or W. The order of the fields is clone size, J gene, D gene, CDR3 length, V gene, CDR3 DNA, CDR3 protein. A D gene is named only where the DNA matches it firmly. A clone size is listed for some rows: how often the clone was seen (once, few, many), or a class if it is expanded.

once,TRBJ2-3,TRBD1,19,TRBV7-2,TGTGCCAGCAGTTCAATTATAGCGGCAGGGGGCTTCGGTACAGATACGCAGTATTTT,CASSSIIAAGGFGTDTQYF
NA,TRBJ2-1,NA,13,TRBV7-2,TGTGCCAGCAGCCTACGAGTAGACAATGAGCAGTTCTTC,CASSLRVDNEQFF
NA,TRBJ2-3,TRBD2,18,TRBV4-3,TGCGCCAGCAGCCAGACTAGCGGGAGGTGGAGGCCCACAGATACGCAGTATTTT,CASSQTSGRWRPTDTQYF
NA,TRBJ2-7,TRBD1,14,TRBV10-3,TGTGCCATGGGGGACCGGGACAGGGTCGTCGAGCAGTACTTC,CAMGDRDRVVEQYF
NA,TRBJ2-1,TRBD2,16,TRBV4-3,TGCGCCAACAGCCAAGATCAAGCTAGCGGGGGCTATGAGCAGTTCTTC,CANSQDQASGGYEQFF
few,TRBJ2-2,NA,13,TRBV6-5,TGTGCCAGCAGGGAGTCGGCCACCGGGGAGCTGTTTTTT,CASRESATGELFF
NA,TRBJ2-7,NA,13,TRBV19,TGTGCCAGTAGTCTCCGGGCGTCCTACGAGCAGTACTTC,CASSLRASYEQYF
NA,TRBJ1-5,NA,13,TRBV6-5,TGTGCCAGCAGTACAGGGTCCTATCAGCCCCAGCATTTT,CASSTGSYQPQHF
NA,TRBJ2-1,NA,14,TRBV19,TGTGCCAGTAGTATCCAGGGGATGGGGCCTGAGCAGTTCTTC,CASSIQGMGPEQFF
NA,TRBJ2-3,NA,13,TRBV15,TGTGCCACCAGGAAGGGGCGATCAGATACGCAGTATTTT,CATRKGRSDTQYF
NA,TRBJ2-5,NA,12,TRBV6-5,TGTGCCAGTTCCAGCCAGCGGGAGACCCAGTACTTC,CASSSQRETQYF
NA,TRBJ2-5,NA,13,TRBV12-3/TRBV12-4,TGTGCCAGCAGTTCGGCTAGCACAGAGACCCAGTACTTC,CASSSASTETQYF
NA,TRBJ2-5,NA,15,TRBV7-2,TGTGCCAGCAGCTTCAGGGGTAGTTGGCAAGAGACCCAGTACTTC,CASSFRGSWQETQYF
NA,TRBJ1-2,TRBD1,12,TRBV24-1,TGTGCCACTAGGGACAGGGATGATGGCTACACCTTC,CATRDRDDGYTF
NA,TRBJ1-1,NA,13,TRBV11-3,TGTGCCAGCAGCTCCTCAGTGAACACTGAAGCTTTCTTT,CASSSSVNTEAFF
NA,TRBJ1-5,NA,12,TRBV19,TGTGCCAGTAGTAGGGGTAATCAGCCCCAGCATTTT,CASSRGNQPQHF
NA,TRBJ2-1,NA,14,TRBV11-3,TGTGCCAGCAGCTTAGTTGAGGGTAGGAATGAGCAGTTCTTC,CASSLVEGRNEQFF
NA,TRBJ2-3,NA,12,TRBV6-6,TGTGCCAGCAGGGACCTCACAGATACGCAGTATTTT,CASRDLTDTQYF
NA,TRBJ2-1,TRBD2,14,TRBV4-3,TGCGCCAGCAGCCTCGGACTAGTTTTCGATGAGCAGTTCTTC,CASSLGLVFDEQFF
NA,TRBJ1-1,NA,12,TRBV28,TGTGCCAGCAGGGGGGCCCCAACTGAAGCTTTCTTT,CASRGAPTEAFF
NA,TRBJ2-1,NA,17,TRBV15,TGTGCCACCAGCAGAGATAGAACGAAAAGCTCCTACAATGAGCAGTTCTTC,CATSRDRTKSSYNEQFF
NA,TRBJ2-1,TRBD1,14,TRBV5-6,TGTGCCAGCAGGATCGGACAGGGTCTGAATGAGCAGTTCTTC,CASRIGQGLNEQFF
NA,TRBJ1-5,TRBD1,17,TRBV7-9,TGTGCCAGCAGCTTTAGTGGCAGGGGGATGCGCAATCAGCCCCAGCATTTT,CASSFSGRGMRNQPQHF
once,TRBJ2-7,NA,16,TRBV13,TGTGCCAGCAGCCTAGACCGGGGCAAGAGCTCCTACGAGCAGTACTTC,CASSLDRGKSSYEQYF
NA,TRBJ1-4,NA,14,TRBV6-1,TGTGCCAGCAGTGAAATCGGGGGCCGCGAAAAACTGTTTTTT,CASSEIGGREKLFF
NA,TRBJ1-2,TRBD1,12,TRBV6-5,TGTGCCAGCAGCGGGACAGGGCACGGCTACACCTTC,CASSGTGHGYTF
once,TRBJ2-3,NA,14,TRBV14,TGTGCCAGCAAGCGGACGGCTGGATCAGATACGCAGTATTTT,CASKRTAGSDTQYF
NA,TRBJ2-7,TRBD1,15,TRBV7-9,TGTGCCAGCAGCTATGGGACAGGGGCGACCCACGAGCAGTACTTC,CASSYGTGATHEQYF
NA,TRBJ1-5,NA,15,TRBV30,TGTGCCTGGAGTGTACTAGGCCCGAGAAATCAGCCCCAGCATTTT,CAWSVLGPRNQPQHF
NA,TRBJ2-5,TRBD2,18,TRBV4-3,TGCGCCAGCAGCCAAGAACGCTGGGTAGCGGGAGTTGTCGAGACCCAGTACTTC,CASSQERWVAGVVETQYF
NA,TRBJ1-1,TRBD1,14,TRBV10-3,TGTGCCATCAGTGAGGGACAGGGGGCATTTGAAGCTTTCTTT,CAISEGQGAFEAFF
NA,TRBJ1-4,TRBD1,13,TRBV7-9,TGTGCCAGCAACACAGGGGGCTCTGAAAAACTGTTTTTT,CASNTGGSEKLFF
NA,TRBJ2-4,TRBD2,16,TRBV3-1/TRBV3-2,TGTGCCAGCAGCCAAGATCGACTAGCGGGGAGGGACATTCAGTACTTC,CASSQDRLAGRDIQYF
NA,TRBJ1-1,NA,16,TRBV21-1,TGTGCCAGCAGCAAAGATCGAAACAGGGGTGGAACTGAAGCTTTCTTT,CASSKDRNRGGTEAFF
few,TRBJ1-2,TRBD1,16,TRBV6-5,TGTGCCAGCAGTTACTTAGGAGGACAGGGTTCCTATGGCTACACCTTC,CASSYLGGQGSYGYTF
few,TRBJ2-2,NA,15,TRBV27,TGTGCCAGCAGTCCGACCGGGACCTCCACCGGGGAGCTGTTTTTT,CASSPTGTSTGELFF
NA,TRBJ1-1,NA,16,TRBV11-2,TGTGCCAGCAGCTTAGTTGCCAGGACGCGGAGCACTGAAGCTTTCTTT,CASSLVARTRSTEAFF
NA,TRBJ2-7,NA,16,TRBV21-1,TGTGCCAGCAGCAAAAAAGGGGACATCAGCTCCTACGAGCAGTACTTC,CASSKKGDISSYEQYF
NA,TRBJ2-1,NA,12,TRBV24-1,TGTGCCACCAGTTATGAGGTCGGTGAGCAGTTCTTC,CATSYEVGEQFF
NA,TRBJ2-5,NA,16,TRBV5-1,TGCGCCAGCAGCTTGAGAAGCGGCGGTTCCAGGGAGACCCAGTACTTC,CASSLRSGGSRETQYF
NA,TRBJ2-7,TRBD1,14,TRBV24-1,TGTGCCACCAGTGCGACAGGGGCTTCCTACGAGCAGTACTTC,CATSATGASYEQYF
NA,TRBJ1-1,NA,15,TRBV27,TGTGCCACCAAAACCATAGGAGGGAGTGGCACTGAAGCTTTCTTT,CATKTIGGSGTEAFF
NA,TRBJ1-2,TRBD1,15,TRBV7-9,TGTGCCAGCAGCTTAGCCGGGACAGGGTCAGGAGGCTACACCTTC,CASSLAGTGSGGYTF
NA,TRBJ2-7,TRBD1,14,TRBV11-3,TGTGCCAGCAGCTTAGCCAGGGGGTGTTACGAGCAGTACTTC,CASSLARGCYEQYF
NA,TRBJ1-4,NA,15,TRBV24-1,TGTGCCACCAGTGATCCCGTGACATCCGGGGAAAAACTGTTTTTT,CATSDPVTSGEKLFF
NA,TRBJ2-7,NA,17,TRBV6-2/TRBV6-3,TGTGCCAGCAGTTACCCAATAGCGGACCCGAGCTCCTACGAGCAGTACTTC,CASSYPIADPSSYEQYF
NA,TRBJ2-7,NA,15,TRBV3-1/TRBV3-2,TGTGCCAGCAGCCAAGATATTTACTCTCCCTACGAGCAGTACTTC,CASSQDIYSPYEQYF
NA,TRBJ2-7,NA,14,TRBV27,TGTGCCAGCAGCCGGGAACATCCACCCTACGAGCAGTACTTC,CASSREHPPYEQYF
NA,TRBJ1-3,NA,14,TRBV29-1,TGCAGCGTCGCAGGGCTGCCCTCTGGAAACACCATATATTTT,CSVAGLPSGNTIYF
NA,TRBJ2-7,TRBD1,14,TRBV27,TGTGCCAGCAACTCCGGGACAGGTTCCTACGAGCAGTACTTC,CASNSGTGSYEQYF
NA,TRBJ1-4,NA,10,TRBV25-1,TGTGCCAGCAAAAATGAAAAACTGTTTTTT,CASKNEKLFF
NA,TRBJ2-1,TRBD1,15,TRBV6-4,TGTGCCAGCAGTGACTCGGGGACAGGGGGGGATGAGCAGTTCTTC,CASSDSGTGGDEQFF
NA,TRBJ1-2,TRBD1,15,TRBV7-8,TGTGCCAGCTCGTACAGCGACAGGGCTTTCTATGGCTACACCTTC,CASSYSDRAFYGYTF
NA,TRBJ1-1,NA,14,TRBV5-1,TGCGCCAGCAGCTTGGGCGATCTGAACACTGAAGCTTTCTTT,CASSLGDLNTEAFF